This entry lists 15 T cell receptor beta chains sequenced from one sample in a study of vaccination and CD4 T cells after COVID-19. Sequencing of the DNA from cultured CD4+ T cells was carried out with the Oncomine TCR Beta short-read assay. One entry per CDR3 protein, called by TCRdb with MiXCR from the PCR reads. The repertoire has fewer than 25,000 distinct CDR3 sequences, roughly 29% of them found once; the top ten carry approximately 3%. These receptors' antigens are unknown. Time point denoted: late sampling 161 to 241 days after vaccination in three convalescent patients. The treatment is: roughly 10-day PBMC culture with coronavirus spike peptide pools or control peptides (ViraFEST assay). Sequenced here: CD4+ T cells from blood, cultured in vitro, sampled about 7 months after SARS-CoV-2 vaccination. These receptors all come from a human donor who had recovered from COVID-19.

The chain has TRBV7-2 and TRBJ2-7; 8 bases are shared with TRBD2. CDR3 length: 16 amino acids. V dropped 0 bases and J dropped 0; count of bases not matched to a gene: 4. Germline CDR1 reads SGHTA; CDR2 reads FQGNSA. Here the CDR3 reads CASSLASGGSSYEQYF. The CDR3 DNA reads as TGTGCCAGCAGCTTAGCGAGCGGGGGTAGCTCCTACGAGCAGTACTTC.

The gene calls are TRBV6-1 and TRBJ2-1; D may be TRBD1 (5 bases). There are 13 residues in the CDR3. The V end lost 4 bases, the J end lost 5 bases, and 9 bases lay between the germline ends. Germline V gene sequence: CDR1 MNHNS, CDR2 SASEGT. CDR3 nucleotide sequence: TGTGCCAGCAGTGCCTACAGGCACAATGAGCAGTTCTTC. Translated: CASSAYRHNEQFF.

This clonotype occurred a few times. The CDR3 region is CASSRPGRLPYEQYF. The CDR3 DNA reads as TGTGCCAGCAGCCGCCCGGGACGGCTTCCCTACGAGCAGTACTTC. The gene calls are TRBV28 and TRBJ2-7; either TRBD1 or TRBD2 may fit D (5 bases each). Germline CDR1 and CDR2: MDHEN and SYDVKM. Trimming removed 6 bases at V and 2 bases at J, with 17 bases between. The CDR3 has 15 amino acids.

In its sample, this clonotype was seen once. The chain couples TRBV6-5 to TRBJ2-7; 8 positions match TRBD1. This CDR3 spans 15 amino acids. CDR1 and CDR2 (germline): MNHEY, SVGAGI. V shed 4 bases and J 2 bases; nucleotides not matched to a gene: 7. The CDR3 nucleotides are TGTGCCAGCAGTTTAAGCTCGACAGGGGCCTACGAGCAGTACTTC. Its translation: CASSLSSTGAYEQYF.

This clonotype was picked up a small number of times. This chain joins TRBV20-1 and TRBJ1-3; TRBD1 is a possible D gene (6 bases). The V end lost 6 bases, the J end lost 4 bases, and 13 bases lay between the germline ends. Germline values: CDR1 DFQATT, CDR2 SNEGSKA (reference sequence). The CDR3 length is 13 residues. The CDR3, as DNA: TGCAGTGCCAGAACAGGGTCCGGAAACACCATATATTTT. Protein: CSARTGSGNTIYF.

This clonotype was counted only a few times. The CDR3 spells CSARLGQSYYNEQFF. CDR3 bases: TGCAGTGCTAGACTGGGACAGAGCTATTACAATGAGCAGTTCTTC. J is TRBJ2-1 and V is TRBV20-1; 7 bases match TRBD1. CDR3 size: 15 residues. In germline, CDR1 is DFQATT, CDR2 SNEGSKA (reference sequence). The V segment lost 2 bases and the J segment 4 bases; nucleotides outside the gene matches: 8.

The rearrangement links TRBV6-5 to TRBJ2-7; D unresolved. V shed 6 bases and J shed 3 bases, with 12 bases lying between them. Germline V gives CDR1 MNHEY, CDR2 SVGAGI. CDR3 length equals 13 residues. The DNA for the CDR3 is TGTGCCAGCAGGGACGGAAGTTACTACGAGCAGTACTTC. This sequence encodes CASRDGSYYEQYF.

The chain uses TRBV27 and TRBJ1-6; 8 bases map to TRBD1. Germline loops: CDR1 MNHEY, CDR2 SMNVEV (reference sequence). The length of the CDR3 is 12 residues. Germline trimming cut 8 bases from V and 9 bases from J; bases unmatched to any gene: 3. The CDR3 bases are TGTGCCAGCGGACAGGGTTTTTCACCCCTCCACTTT. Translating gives CASGQGFSPLHF.

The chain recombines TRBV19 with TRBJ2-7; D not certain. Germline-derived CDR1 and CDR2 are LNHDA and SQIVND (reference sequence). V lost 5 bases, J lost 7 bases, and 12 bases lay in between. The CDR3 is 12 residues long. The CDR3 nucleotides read TGTGCCAGTAGTGAACGAAGGGAAGAGCAGTACTTC. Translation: CASSERREEQYF.

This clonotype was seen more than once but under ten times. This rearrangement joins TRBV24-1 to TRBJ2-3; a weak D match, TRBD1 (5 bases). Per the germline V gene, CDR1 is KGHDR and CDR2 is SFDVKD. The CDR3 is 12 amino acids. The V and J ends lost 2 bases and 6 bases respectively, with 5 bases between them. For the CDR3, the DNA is TGTGCCACCAGTGATTCAGGGGATACGCAGTATTTT. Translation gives CATSDSGDTQYF.

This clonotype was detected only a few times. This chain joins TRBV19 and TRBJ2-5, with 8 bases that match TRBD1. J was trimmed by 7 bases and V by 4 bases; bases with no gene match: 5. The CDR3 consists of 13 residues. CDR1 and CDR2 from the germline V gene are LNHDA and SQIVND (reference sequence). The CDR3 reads CASSRTGSSTQYF. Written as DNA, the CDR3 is TGTGCCAGTAGTAGGACAGGGAGTTCGACCCAGTACTTC.

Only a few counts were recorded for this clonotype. The CDR3 here is CASSRFRETQYF. The CDR3 bases are TGTGCCAGTAGTAGATTTCGGGAGACCCAGTACTTC. The chain uses TRBV19 and TRBJ2-5; D remains ambiguous. This CDR3 region has 12 residues. Per the germline V gene, CDR1 is LNHDA and CDR2 is SQIVND (reference sequence). Trimming took off 4 bases at V and 5 bases at J, with 8 bases between the two ends.

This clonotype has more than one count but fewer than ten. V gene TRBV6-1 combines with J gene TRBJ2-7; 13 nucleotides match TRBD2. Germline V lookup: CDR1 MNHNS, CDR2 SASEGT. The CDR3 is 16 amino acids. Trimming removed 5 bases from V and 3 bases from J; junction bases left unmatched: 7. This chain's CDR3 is CASSTGGLAGLYEQYF. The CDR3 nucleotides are TGTGCCAGCAGTACAGGGGGACTAGCGGGACTCTACGAGCAGTACTTC.

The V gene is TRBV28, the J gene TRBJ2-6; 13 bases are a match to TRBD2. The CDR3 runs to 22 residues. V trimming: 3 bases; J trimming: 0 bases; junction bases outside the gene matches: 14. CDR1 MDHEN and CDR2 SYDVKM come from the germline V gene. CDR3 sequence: CASSFLYGTSGKPYSGANVLTF. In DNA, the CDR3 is TGTGCCAGCAGTTTCCTTTACGGGACTAGCGGGAAACCCTACTCTGGGGCCAACGTCCTGACTTTC.

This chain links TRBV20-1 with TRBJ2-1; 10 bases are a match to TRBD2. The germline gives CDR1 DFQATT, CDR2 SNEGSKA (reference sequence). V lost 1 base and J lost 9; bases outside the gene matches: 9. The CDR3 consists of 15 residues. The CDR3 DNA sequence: TGCAGTGCTAGAGCTGCGCTAGCGGGAGAAGGTGAGCAGTTCTTC. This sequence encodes CSARAALAGEGEQFF.